These T cell receptor beta chains were read from a single sample in a study of cytomegalovirus exposure and HLA in healthy donors. Here immunoSEQ multiplex PCR was the method, and the copy in TCRdb shows in-frame clones only, minus some. In the table there are tens of thousands of clones, about four fifths of which are singletons. Sequencing was performed on PBMCs. The source of these receptors is a man aged 40-50 years in good health and CMV-seronegative. Each CDR3 is given with its conserved first and last residue. The order of the fields is J gene, V gene, clone size, D gene, CDR3 protein, CDR3 DNA. A D gene is named only where the DNA matches it firmly. Only some rows state a clone size, as once, few, many or a class for expanded clones.

TRBJ1-1,TRBV5-1,once,-,CASSLDGGVEAFF,TGCGCCAGCAGCTTGGATGGGGGCGTTGAAGCTTTCTTT
TRBJ2-3,TRBV7-3,once,TRBD2,CASSLSSSGGPDTQYF,TGTGCCAGCAGCTTAAGTTCCAGCGGGGGGCCAGATACGCAGTATTTT
TRBJ2-5,TRBV5-1,-,TRBD1,CASDATGAGETQYF,TGCGCCAGCGACGCGACAGGGGCCGGAGAGACCCAGTACTTC
TRBJ1-5,TRBV28,-,-,CASSLPGQSRNQPQHF,TGTGCCAGCAGTTTACCCGGACAGAGCCGCAATCAGCCCCAGCATTTT
TRBJ2-3,TRBV6-5,few,-,CASSPSGLLKDTQYF,TGTGCCAGCAGCCCGTCCGGACTATTAAAGGATACGCAGTATTTT
TRBJ2-5,TRBV7-9,-,TRBD2,CASSEDLAGLGETQYF,TGTGCCAGCAGTGAGGATCTAGCGGGCCTGGGAGAGACCCAGTACTTC
TRBJ1-2,TRBV9,-,-,CASSVGSWGTEGRGYTF,TGTGCCAGCAGCGTAGGCAGTTGGGGGACGGAGGGAAGGGGCTACACCTTC
TRBJ2-1,TRBV25-1,-,TRBD2,CASSESGGERDYNEQFF,TGTGCCAGCAGTGAATCCGGCGGCGAGCGGGACTACAATGAGCAGTTCTTC
TRBJ1-5,TRBV7-8,-,-,CASSPLVGFKGRVKGQPQHF,TGTGCCAGCAGCCCCTTGGTGGGTTTCAAGGGCAGGGTTAAGGGTCAGCCCCAGCATTTT
TRBJ2-5,TRBV30,once,TRBD1,CAWARQGTETQYF,TGTGCCTGGGCAAGACAGGGAACGGAGACCCAGTACTTC
TRBJ2-1,TRBV29-1,-,TRBD1,CSATGVSSYNEQFF,TGCAGCGCCACAGGGGTAAGCTCCTACAATGAGCAGTTCTTC
TRBJ1-1,TRBV18,-,TRBD1,CASSRKTGEAEAFF,TGTGCCAGCTCACGGAAAACAGGGGAGGCGGAAGCTTTCTTT
TRBJ1-5,TRBV5-5,-,-,CASSLGQGSGQPQHF,TGTGCCAGCAGCTTGGGGCAGGGTAGCGGACAGCCCCAGCATTTT
TRBJ2-6,TRBV18,-,-,CASSPQGLGAAGANVLTF,TGTGCCAGCTCACCTCAGGGTCTGGGTGCTGCTGGGGCCAACGTCCTGACTTTC
TRBJ2-7,TRBV5-1,-,TRBD1,CASRQGQPSYEQYF,TGCGCCTCCAGACAGGGTCAGCCCTCCTACGAGCAGTACTTC
TRBJ1-6,TRBV7-3,-,-,CASRLASAGPLHF,TGTGCCAGCAGGCTGGCATCGGCGGGGCCCCTCCACTTT
TRBJ2-1,TRBV19,-,-,CASSMNRGGLLNEQFF,TGTGCCAGTAGTATGAACAGGGGAGGCCTTTTAAATGAGCAGTTCTTC
TRBJ2-1,TRBV30,-,TRBD1,CAWSGTGDSGFNEQFF,TGTGCCTGGAGTGGGACAGGGGATAGTGGTTTCAATGAGCAGTTCTTC
TRBJ2-3,TRBV12-5,-,TRBD1,CASGPGTGRGDTQYF,TGTGCTAGTGGCCCTGGGACAGGCCGTGGAGATACGCAGTATTTT
TRBJ2-2,TRBV4-2,few,-,CASSQNAKRLGNTGELFF,TGTGCCAGCAGCCAAAACGCCAAGAGGCTGGGGAACACCGGGGAGCTGTTTTTT
TRBJ2-5,TRBV6-5,-,-,CASRNEEETQYF,TGTGCCAGTAGAAACGAAGAAGAGACCCAGTACTTC
TRBJ2-2,TRBV27,-,TRBD2,CASRVAGSSRAGELFF,TGTGCCAGCAGGGTAGCGGGGAGCTCTAGGGCCGGGGAGCTGTTTTTT
TRBJ1-2,TRBV7-9,-,-,CASSPTTGWWGYTF,TGTGCCAGCAGCCCTACGACAGGATGGTGGGGCTACACCTTC
TRBJ2-7,TRBV9,-,TRBD1,CASSEGIGQGSHEQYF,TGTGCCAGCAGCGAGGGGATTGGACAGGGATCCCACGAGCAGTACTTC
TRBJ1-5,TRBV30,-,-,CAWSGSGGAGQPQHF,TGTGCCTGGAGTGGTTCGGGGGGCGCGGGTCAGCCCCAGCATTTT
TRBJ2-2,TRBV30,-,TRBD2,CAWSRERGGRPGELFF,TGTGCCTGGAGTCGGGAGCGGGGGGGCAGGCCCGGGGAGCTGTTTTTT
TRBJ2-5,TRBV19,-,TRBD2,CASSIAGGAGETQYF,TGTGCCAGTAGTATAGCCGGGGGGGCAGGAGAGACCCAGTACTTC
TRBJ1-5,TRBV7-2,-,-,CASSLGGVGNQPQHF,TGTGCCAGCAGCTTAGGGGGGGTTGGCAATCAGCCCCAGCATTTT
TRBJ2-3,TRBV6-6,once,TRBD1,CASSNGQVADTQYF,TGTGCCAGCAGTAACGGACAGGTTGCAGATACGCAGTATTTT
TRBJ1-3,TRBV15,-,-,CATIAGNGNTIYF,TGTGCCACCATCGCGGGCAACGGAAACACCATATATTTT
TRBJ1-1,TRBV4-3,few,-,CASSQDDAPGMNTEAFF,TGCGCCAGCAGCCAAGATGATGCTCCGGGAATGAACACTGAAGCTTTCTTT
TRBJ1-2,TRBV2,-,TRBD1,CASRATGNYGYTF,TGTGCCAGCAGGGCGACAGGGAACTATGGCTACACCTTC
TRBJ2-1,TRBV29-1,-,TRBD1,CSGGRQGQPLPNEQFF,TGCAGCGGGGGACGACAGGGTCAGCCCTTACCCAATGAGCAGTTCTTC
TRBJ2-5,TRBV19,-,TRBD1,CASSATPTGGWETQYF,TGTGCCAGTAGTGCCACGCCCACAGGGGGCTGGGAGACCCAGTACTTC
TRBJ2-7,TRBV19,-,-,CASSIARGPNYEQYF,TGTGCCAGTAGTATAGCCCGCGGGCCCAACTACGAGCAGTACTTC
TRBJ2-7,TRBV2,-,-,CASRPRDHSYEQYF,TGTGCCAGCAGACCGAGGGATCACTCCTACGAGCAGTACTTC
TRBJ2-1,TRBV6-5,-,TRBD1,CASSQGQGTYNEQFF,TGTGCCAGCAGTCAAGGACAGGGCACCTACAATGAGCAGTTCTTC
TRBJ2-5,TRBV7-9,-,-,CASSLGWQGGQETQYF,TGTGCCAGCAGCTTAGGTTGGCAGGGGGGTCAAGAGACCCAGTACTTC
TRBJ1-5,TRBV19,-,TRBD1,CASSYRGQRRGLPQHF,TGTGCCAGTAGTTACAGGGGGCAACGCCGGGGGCTGCCCCAGCATTTT
TRBJ1-1,TRBV7-2,-,-,CASSSRAGGAFF,TGTGCCAGCAGCTCCCGTGCGGGAGGCGCTTTCTTT
TRBJ1-2,TRBV9,-,-,CASSPTDRSDYGYTF,TGTGCCAGCAGCCCTACTGACAGGAGCGACTATGGCTACACCTTC
TRBJ1-6,TRBV6-5,-,-,CASRMGGDSPLHF,TGTGCCAGCAGGATGGGGGGGGATTCACCCCTCCACTTT
TRBJ1-5,TRBV18,-,-,CASSPRGGGNQPQHF,TGTGCCAGCTCACCCCGCGGGGGAGGGAATCAGCCCCAGCATTTT
TRBJ2-1,TRBV18,-,-,CASSPRESRYNEQFF,TGTGCCAGCTCACCTCGGGAGTCTCGGTACAATGAGCAGTTCTTC